The clone carrying this TCR beta chain showed up many times. Its antigen remains unidentified. In making TCR beta libraries, quantitative 5'-RACE with molecular barcodes was used. TCRdb fed the 5' RACE reads into MiXCR, producing one record per CDR3 protein. This table has around 450,000 distinct CDR3 sequences, 25% to 30% appearing once. This sample stems from a study of CD8 T cells in ankylosing spondylitis. V shed 1 base and J shed 3 bases, with 3 bases lying between them. The CDR3 length is 12 residues. Per the germline V gene, CDR1 is LGHDT and CDR2 is YNNKEL (reference sequence). Study outcomes and limitations: Some of these motif variants have turned up before, in reports on reactive arthritis synovial fluid and blood. Apparently characteristic of ankylosing spondylitis blood was a TCR beta motif (about 8 highly homologous variants).

The sample consisted of blood, either unsorted or a sorted T cell fraction (not recorded which). The TCR originated in a male donor with ankylosing spondylitis. V is TRBV3-1 and J is TRBJ1-2; D call uncertain. As DNA, the CDR3 is TGTGCCAGCAGCCAAGGCTACTATGGCTACACCTTC. Its translation is CASSQGYYGYTF.